This record covers a single T cell receptor beta chain. Each CDR3 protein is one row after TCRdb ran MiXCR on the 5' RACE reads. The sample records 500,000 to 700,000 distinct CDR3 sequences, 7.1% being singletons. Germline V CDR1 and CDR2: MDHEN, SYDVKM. The CDR3 has 15 amino acids. The V segment lost 10 bases and the J segment 0 bases; nucleotides outside the gene matches: 6. These data originate in a study of identical twins. The sample was also linked to a second study, of yellow fever vaccine responses in identical twins.

This chain uses TRBV28 with TRBJ2-3; 11 bases map to TRBD2. The source material was PBMCs. This sequence was found in a woman aged 18 to 35 in good health. CDR3 sequence (DNA): TGTGCCACCATTAGACTAGCGGGGAGCACAGATACGCAGTATTTT. This sequence encodes CATIRLAGSTDTQYF.